This T cell receptor (beta chain) was sequenced in a study of response to subunit inactivated influenza vaccine. Ten or more counts support this clonotype. As yet, its antigen is unknown. The CDR3 is 14 residues long. Germline values: CDR1 SGDLS, CDR2 YYNGEE. Trimming removed 2 bases from V and 4 bases from J; junction bases left unmatched: 4. Study-wide findings and caveats: Few new T cells, the authors suggested, are recruited by each seasonal influenza vaccination.

Using its own MiXCR run on the RT-PCR reads, TCRdb lists one record per CDR3 protein. The sample holds 500,000 to 600,000 distinct CDR3 sequences, about 15% seen once. The source of this sequence is a man aged 50-60 years who received an inactivated influenza vaccine. The source was PBMCs from blood, collected roughly 13 days after vaccination. V usage is TRBV9 and J usage is TRBJ1-2; 8 bases map to TRBD1. The CDR3, as DNA: TGTGCCAGCAGCGTCGGACAGGGCTTCTATGGCTACACCTTC. Translating gives CASSVGQGFYGYTF.